This T cell receptor beta chain was sequenced for a study of cytomegalovirus exposure and HLA in healthy donors (dated by TCRdb to between 2016 and 2019). Broadly, across the study: An earlier analysis of roughly 500 of the donors reported approximately 290 Gb of sequence data and 117 million unique TCR beta sequences from 150 million to 200 million T cells. The number of typed donors differed by locus: about 620-640 for A, B, C, DRB1 and DQB1; 500 to 550 for DQA1; some 590 for DPA1; and some 470 for DPB1. The study was designed to test whether signatures of past pathogen exposure could be identified by cataloging public T cell receptors. Of the 350 to 400 genotyped donors, approximately 83% fell in the genetic ancestry cluster associated with self-reported Caucasian donors. Donor age, sex, ethnicity and CMV serostatus were collected together with the repertoire data. In a later genetic analysis, genome-wide SNP genotypes for about 55% of the 666 donors were used, and that subset was treated as a discovery cohort. Along with the approximately 700-subject first cohort, a separate validation cohort of more than 90 different subjects was used. Among about 360 genotyped donors of the cohort, an average of around 240,000 unique TCR beta nucleotide sequences were sequenced per donor, about a sixth of them non-productive. HLA typing included class I and class II loci at four-digit resolution. In the later analysis, no new phenotypic data were used to find candidate immune exposures; instead, reliance was placed on TCR beta sequences and their occurrence across donors. A few DR-DQ haplotypes were treated as single units for association and clustering because of strong linkage in the cohort. An early release that covered around 590 HLA-typed donors contained about 300 gigabases of sequencing data and 65 million to 100 million unique TCR sequences. All discovery cohort repertoires had been generated using a single sequencing platform. A later analysis re-examined previously published TCR beta repertoires from hundreds of donors and added high-resolution HLA genotyping to investigate patterns of TCR occurrence. In an earlier analysis of more than 550 of the donors, high-throughput TCR beta sequencing was used to judge whether each TCR beta V gene segment behaved as functional or pseudogenic. The study used immunosequencing to profile the T cell repertoires of 666 subjects and linked those repertoires to cytomegalovirus serostatus. To predict cytomegalovirus infection status, the study brought together high-throughput TCR immunosequencing, statistical association of individual TCRs with disease status, and machine learning.

The library came from the immunoSEQ multiplex PCR assay. A mixture of 60 forward primers for TCR Vbeta segments and 13 reverse primers for TCR Jbeta segments was used in the multiplex PCR. A multiplex PCR assay on genomic DNA amplified the CDR3 region of rearranged TCR beta genes. Amplified TCR beta libraries were sequenced as 87-base-pair reads on the Illumina HiSeq System. Per the authors' processing: In a later analysis, tens of millions of unique TCR beta chains were counted across the roughly 700 repertoires, and approximately 11 million of these chains were shared by at least two donors. Raw reads were error-corrected and collapsed into unique sequences with a nearest-neighbor algorithm that merged closely related sequences to remove PCR and sequencing errors. To assign V, D and J gene segments, CDR3 sequences were aligned to IMGT reference sequences. For a sequence to be retained, a match of at least six nucleotides to both a V gene segment and a J gene segment was required. Rearrangements were classified as productive when the CDR3 lacked stop codons and remained in frame with V and J, and all other rearrangements were classified as non-productive. Following IMGT convention, CDR3 was defined as the stretch from the second conserved V-encoded cysteine up to the conserved J-encoded phenylalanine. The earlier analysis of some 550 of the donors excluded any sequence lacking an unambiguous match to a single V gene segment. In an earlier analysis of some 590 of the donors, a V segment was called functional when productive rearrangements were above 56.7%, and segregating when the standard deviation between donors exceeded 5%. A statistical classification framework was developed to diagnose cytomegalovirus status using the catalog of TCR beta chain sequences. In a later analysis, V and J genes were assigned by comparing TCR nucleotide sequences against IMGT/GENE-DB human TR gene sequences. Using the TCRdist pipeline, a later analysis assigned CDR3 sequences along with most-parsimonious VDJ recombination scenarios. In a later analysis, each TCR beta chain was defined by its CDR3 amino acid sequence together with its V-gene family, and reads without a unique V-gene family were excluded. To address suspected cross-contamination and a sequencing artifact, a later analysis removed approximately 590 highly shared, low-generation-probability nucleotide sequences. A later analysis calculated a clonal expansion index for each public chain from normalized within-repertoire ranks of inferred template counts. A later analysis computed generation probabilities with a VDJ recombination model fitted to out-of-frame rearrangements, and checked the results against IGoR. In a later analysis, TCR-TCR, TCR-HLA and TCR-CMV co-occurrence was scored with hypergeometric tests, and a repertoire-size bias correction was applied to TCR pairs. To estimate false discovery rates, a later analysis permuted the HLA or CMV assignments 20 times. In a later analysis, co-occurring TCRs were grouped using DBSCAN, with TCRdist sequence similarity added in when clustering inside HLA-allele-positive subsets. Co-occurrence clustering excluded repertoires with fewer than 30,000 or more than 120,000 public chains, plus five with anomalous nucleotide sharing. This is the immuneACCESS table as TCRdb keeps it, with only in-frame sequences that have V and J called. A part of the clones is gone; compared with another copy, unresolved V genes explain less than half, and the rest is unexplained. V, J and clone size are taken as reported in that table, and D and trimming were inferred from the DNA itself. The sample yields about 170,000 clones; roughly 80% were counted once. Together, the top ten hold roughly 4.7% of the sample.

Turning to this clone: It lacks a known antigen. One base away there is no much larger clone; base qualities are not given.

The cohort comprised some 730 healthy bone marrow donors. At the time of sampling, every cohort member was nominally healthy, though immune exposures that went unrecorded were likely present. The donor was CMV seropositive and was included in the group of 250 to 300 seropositive cohort members. Each donor provided a peripheral blood sample, and peripheral blood mononuclear cells were used for TCR beta sequencing. Genomic DNA extraction from the blood cell samples was performed with the Qiagen DNeasy Blood Extraction Kit. What the work shows at the level of the full study, not this receptor alone: According to a later analysis, TCR association rates differed among HLA loci, with DRB1 alleles showing the most associated TCRs and HLA-C alleles showing the fewest. Correlated functional status among segregating V segments might reflect linkage disequilibrium, but an unknown experimental factor could not be ruled out. Only TCR beta chains were sequenced in this cohort, and the absence of alpha or paired-chain data limited detectable features. The earlier analysis of approximately 540 of the donors excluded over 15 rarely observed V segments, including chromosome 9 orphons, because counts were too low. A further reported finding was that TCR beta sequences accurately predicted the HLA-A and HLA-B alleles for most subjects in the first cohort. Strong co-occurrence of HLA alleles, especially DR and DQ, made assigning TCR associations to individual alleles difficult. According to a later analysis, parvovirus B19, influenza, CMV and Epstein-Barr virus appeared linked to several top co-occurrence clusters. V-gene and J-gene trimming of TCR beta chains was associated with a missense DCLRE1C variant in a later genetic analysis, and the association was replicated in an independent cohort. A later analysis found that HLA-associated TCR beta chains were more clonally expanded and had lower generation probabilities than equally common non-associated chains. A later analysis associated roughly 17,000 TCR beta sequences with specific HLA alleles at a false discovery rate of 0.05. Presence/absence analyses assumed roughly uniform sequencing depth across donors, an assumption that may not hold. HLA typing was unavailable for some donors at each locus, so association tests used only the typed subset. A cluster of highly shared sequence variants was judged likely to be a technical artifact of the sequencing pipeline. The classifier was reported to diagnose cytomegalovirus status with high specificity and sensitivity in both the original and validation cohorts. A later analysis found that most CMV-associated TCR beta chains appeared HLA-restricted, with HLA associations seemingly driven largely by CMV exposure. The only immune exposure information available for the cohort was CMV serostatus. According to a later genetic analysis, donors in an Asian-associated ancestry cluster had fewer N-insertions in productive TCRs than the approximately 710-donor mean. Most TCR sequences were seen in very few donors, while some public TCRs were found in many individuals. An earlier analysis of several hundred of the donors showed that most TCR beta V segments appeared in productive rearrangements either about 90% or about 30% of the time, which broadly matched IMGT annotations. In vitro tests confirmed that a few of the cytomegalovirus-associated TCR beta chains recognize cytomegalovirus antigens. The study gave a list of more than 150 TCR beta chains associated with cytomegalovirus. It was suggested by the authors that the approach could potentially be generalized to other disease states and immunological phenotypes.

Sequenced sample: PBMCs. The clonotype originates from a woman aged 50 to 65 in good health and CMV-seropositive.

The nucleotide sequence is TGTGTCAGAAGAGGCGCTGGGCCGACAGGAGAAGAGACCCAGTACTTC. Translation gives CVRRGAGPTGEETQYF. In this chain, TRBV7-5 is recombined with TRBJ2-5; TRBD1 is the table's D call and was not checked against the DNA. TRBV7-5 is an annotated pseudogene. From its cysteine to its phenylalanine, the CDR3 spans 16 amino acids. Only the CDR3 DNA is retained, 48 bases long and in frame from the first base.